This is a list of T cell receptor beta chains from one sample in a study of T cell changes during pregnancy in multiple sclerosis. The data were produced by immunoSEQ multiplex PCR, yet TCRdb's version contains in-frame clones alone and is incomplete. The data hold approximately 30,000 clones, with 90% observed a single time. Sequencing was performed on CD8+ T cells from peripheral blood mononuclear cells, taken in the first trimester of pregnancy. These receptors originate from a female donor with multiple sclerosis, enrolled in a pregnancy study. The CDR3 runs from the conserved cysteine through the conserved F or W. The D gene is left open where the match is weak. Only some rows state a clone size, as once, few, many or a class for expanded clones.

cdr3_length clone_size j_call d_call v_call cdr3_nt cdr3_aa
17 . TRBJ2-3 TRBD2 TRBV9 TGTGCCAGCAGCGTAGGACTAGCGGGACCCCCCACAGATACGCAGTATTTT CASSVGLAGPPTDTQYF
14 . TRBJ2-1 TRBD1 TRBV27 TGTGCCAGCAGTTTGACAGGGACCCTCAATGAGCAGTTCTTC CASSLTGTLNEQFF
12 . TRBJ2-7 TRBD1 TRBV19 TGTGCCAGTACTTCAACAGGGGACGAGCAGTACTTC CASTSTGDEQYF
12 . TRBJ2-7 TRBD1 TRBV5-5 TGTGCCAGCAGCACAACAGGGGACGAGCAGTACTTC CASSTTGDEQYF
13 . TRBJ2-7 TRBD2 TRBV28 TGTGCCAGCAGTTTCCGACTAGCGGACGAGCAGTACTTC CASSFRLADEQYF
16 . TRBJ2-3 . TRBV28 TGTGCCAGCAGTTTGAGCGCGGTGTCTAGCACAGATACGCAGTATTTT CASSLSAVSSTDTQYF
12 . TRBJ2-1 . TRBV5-4 TGTGCCAGCAGCTTGGATGGAGGTGAGCAGTTCTTC CASSLDGGEQFF
16 . TRBJ2-7 . TRBV6-6 TGTGCCATCCGGGCTTCCTCTCCGGGACATAGGGACGAGCAGTACTTC CAIRASSPGHRDEQYF
11 . TRBJ2-7 TRBD1 TRBV10-3 TGTGCCATCAGTGAGGGGACAGAAAGGTACTTC CAISEGTERYF
15 few TRBJ2-7 TRBD1 TRBV6-5 TGTGCCAGCAGTCAAGAGGAGACAGGGGGCTACGAGCAGTACTTC CASSQEETGGYEQYF
18 . TRBJ2-1 TRBD2 TRBV9 TGTGCCAGCAGCACCAGCCCCCTAGCGGGAGGGAGTCTGGATGAGCAGTTCTTC CASSTSPLAGGSLDEQFF
14 . TRBJ1-1 . TRBV29-1 TGCAGCGTTGTAGGGCCGACAGTGAACACTGAAGCTTTCTTT CSVVGPTVNTEAFF
23 once TRBJ1-1 TRBD1 TRBV4-2 TGTGCCAGCAGCCAACGGCGCCTACTACAGGGGGTCCCTAGCCACATCATGAACACTGAAGCTTTCTTT CASSQRRLLQGVPSHIMNTEAFF
14 . TRBJ2-5 . TRBV4-2 TGTGCCAGCAGCCAGCGCACAGACCAAGAGACCCAGTACTTC CASSQRTDQETQYF
14 . TRBJ1-5 TRBD1 TRBV28 TGTGCCAGCAGTTTGACAGGGGACCTAGGGCCCCAGCATTTT CASSLTGDLGPQHF
15 . TRBJ2-3 . TRBV9 TGTGCCAGCAGCGATTATGGGCGGGGCACAGATACGCAGTATTTT CASSDYGRGTDTQYF
15 . TRBJ1-2 . TRBV2 TGTGCCAGCATCTTCTATCCTCAAGAGAACTATGGCTACACCTTC CASIFYPQENYGYTF
13 . TRBJ2-1 . TRBV7-9 TGTGCCAGCAGCTTAGGGGAGTTCGATGAGCAGTTCTTC CASSLGEFDEQFF
15 . TRBJ1-1 TRBD1 TRBV7-6 TGTGCCAGCAGCTTAGTCACAGGGGGTAACACTGAAGCTTTCTTT CASSLVTGGNTEAFF
16 . TRBJ2-3 TRBD1 TRBV5-1 TGCGCCAGCAGCTCTGGCACGGACAGGGACCCAGATACGCAGTATTTT CASSSGTDRDPDTQYF
12 . TRBJ2-7 TRBD2 TRBV5-4 TGTGCCAGCAGCTGGGGGGGGTACGAGCAGTACTTC CASSWGGYEQYF
14 . TRBJ2-3 . TRBV5-1 TGCGCCAGCAGCTTCCCTGAGAGCCCAGATACGCAGTATTTT CASSFPESPDTQYF
13 . TRBJ2-5 . TRBV27 TGTGCCAGCAGTTTAGGAGGGAGGGAGACCCAGTACTTC CASSLGGRETQYF
20 . TRBJ2-7 TRBD1 TRBV28 TGTGCCAGCAGTCCTGAGCTTCCACTCCATTCGGGACAGGCGCCTTACGAGCAGTACTTC CASSPELPLHSGQAPYEQYF
15 . TRBJ2-5 TRBD1 TRBV9 TGTGCCAGCAGCGTAGAACAGGGGTACCAAGAGACCCAGTACTTC CASSVEQGYQETQYF
14 medium-sized TRBJ2-5 . TRBV28 TGTGCCGAGTCGGAGAGGCAGTACCAAGAGACCCAGTACTTC CAESERQYQETQYF
12 . TRBJ2-1 . TRBV25-1 TGTGCCAGCAGTGACGGTTTCAATGAGCAGTTCTTC CASSDGFNEQFF
16 . TRBJ2-1 TRBD1 TRBV6-6 TGTGCCAGCAGTTATCGGACAGGGGGTACCTACAATGAGCAGTTCTTC CASSYRTGGTYNEQFF
13 . TRBJ1-2 . TRBV5-1 TGCGCCAGCAGCTTGGAACAGGGCTATGGCTACACCTTC CASSLEQGYGYTF
15 . TRBJ2-7 . TRBV9 TGTGCCAGCAGCGTAGAGGGGGATTCCTCCTGGGAGCAGTACTTC CASSVEGDSSWEQYF
14 . TRBJ1-1 . TRBV5-1 TGCGCCAGCAGCTTGGTTACAGTGAACACTGAAGCTTTCTTT CASSLVTVNTEAFF
14 . TRBJ2-7 TRBD2 TRBV4-3 TGCGCCAGCAGCGCCGGGACTAGCGGCTACGAGCAGTACTTC CASSAGTSGYEQYF
14 once TRBJ1-2 TRBD1 TRBV29-1 TGCAGCGCCGGATGGGGACAGGGGGGCGTGGGCTACACCTTC CSAGWGQGGVGYTF
16 . TRBJ2-1 . TRBV27 TGTGCCAGCAGGGGGCTTATGGGCGGCGTTAACAATGAGCAGTTCTTC CASRGLMGGVNNEQFF
16 . TRBJ2-3 . TRBV27 TGTGCCAGCAGTTTATACCCGGGAGCTAGCACAGATACGCAGTATTTT CASSLYPGASTDTQYF
10 once TRBJ2-7 . TRBV10-2 TGCGCCAGCAGGGAACAGGGTCTGTACTTC CASREQGLYF
16 . TRBJ2-1 TRBD1 TRBV27 TGTGCCAGCAGTTCGTCTCGGACAGGGGGTGGCAATGAGCAGTTCTTC CASSSSRTGGGNEQFF
13 . TRBJ2-7 . TRBV21-1 TGTGCCAGCAGCACCTCGGACAGCGGCGAGCAGTACTTC CASSTSDSGEQYF
15 . TRBJ1-5 TRBD1 TRBV15 TGTGCCACCAGCAGAGAACAGGGGGCCGGTCAGCCCCAGCATTTT CATSREQGAGQPQHF
17 . TRBJ2-5 TRBD1 TRBV28 TGTGCCAGCAGTTTCATTGGGTCCCAGGGGGCAGGAGAGACCCAGTACTTC CASSFIGSQGAGETQYF
17 . TRBJ2-1 TRBD2 TRBV7-3 TGTGCCAGCAGCTCCGTAGCGGGAGGGCCAGGGTACAATGAGCAGTTCTTC CASSSVAGGPGYNEQFF
15 . TRBJ2-6 . TRBV9 TGTGCCAGCAGCGTCGGGGGCTCTGGGGCCAACGTCCTGACTTTC CASSVGGSGANVLTF
14 once TRBJ2-4 . TRBV9 TGTGCCAGCAGCGTAGACAGGGAGAGCAACATTCAGTACTTC CASSVDRESNIQYF
15 . TRBJ2-3 TRBD2 TRBV9 TGTGCCAGCAGCGTAGGCGGGAGAGGCACAGATACGCAGTATTTT CASSVGGRGTDTQYF
13 . TRBJ2-7 . TRBV2 TGTGCCAGCAGTGAACCAGGGCACTACGAGCAGTACTTC CASSEPGHYEQYF
17 once TRBJ2-1 TRBD2 TRBV7-9 TGTGCCAGCAGCTTAGTCAGGCGGGAGCGGTCCTACAATGAGCAGTTCTTC CASSLVRRERSYNEQFF
13 . TRBJ2-2 . TRBV6-5 TGTGCCAGCAGTTACTCGAGGACCGGGGAGCTGTTTTTT CASSYSRTGELFF
13 . TRBJ2-7 TRBD2 TRBV29-1 TGCAGCGTTGTGGGGGGGGACTTCTACGAGCAGTACTTC CSVVGGDFYEQYF